The 10 T cell receptor beta chains reported below all come from one sample, sequenced in a study of cytomegalovirus exposure and HLA in healthy donors. With 60 Vbeta and 13 Jbeta primers, the PCR was carried out. TCRdb's copy holds only in-frame clones and misses some; the assay was immunoSEQ multiplex PCR. The repertoire holds around 190,000 clones, with around 73% as singletons. The sequencing sample was made of PBMCs. The receptor source for this set is a woman aged 30 to 39 in good health and CMV-seronegative.

The V call is TRBV5-6, the J call TRBJ2-2; tentative D call: TRBD1 (5 bases). Trimming left V 5 bases short and J 4 bases short, with 15 bases between. The CDR3 is made up of 15 amino acids. CDR1 is SGHDT, CDR2 YYEEEE, per germline. The CDR3 spells CASRLTAPSTGELFF. CDR3 DNA: TGTGCCAGCAGATTGACAGCCCCGAGCACCGGGGAGCTGTTTTTT.

The rearrangement uses TRBV19 and TRBJ1-2, with 9 bases lining up with TRBD1. The CDR3 is 13 residues long. Germline V gene sequence: CDR1 LNHDA, CDR2 SQIVND (reference sequence). Unmatched junction bases numbered 7, after V lost 6 bases and J lost 8 bases. The CDR3 loop is CASRDGTGNGYTF. In nucleotides, the CDR3 is TGTGCCAGTAGGGATGGGACAGGGAACGGCTACACCTTC.

The J gene is TRBJ2-1, the V gene TRBV5-1; TRBD2 aligns across 14 bases. CDR1 and CDR2 (germline): SGHRS, YFSETQ. CDR3 size: 17 residues. V lost 2 bases and J lost 5; bases outside the gene matches: 6. CDR3 sequence (DNA): TGCGCCAGCAGCTTCGGACTAGCGGGAGGCTTAAACAATGAGCAGTTCTTC. Amino acids: CASSFGLAGGLNNEQFF.

The chain carries TRBV13 and TRBJ2-2; D is uncertain. The V and J ends lost 3 bases and 4 bases respectively, with 6 bases between them. Germline values: CDR1 PRHDT, CDR2 FYEKMQ (reference sequence). The CDR3 contains 13 residues. The CDR3 DNA reads TGTGCCAGCAGCTTGGAGTTCACCGGGGAGCTGTTTTTT. Amino acid sequence: CASSLEFTGELFF.

The chain recombines TRBV2 with TRBJ2-5; TRBD1 aligns across 9 bases. Near its end, the DNA agrees better with TRBJ2-7, so the J call may be wrong. The CDR3 has 15 amino acids. Germline values: CDR1 SNHLY, CDR2 FYNNEI. CDR3 protein: CASSSTDRGGHEQYF. CDR3 in DNA: TGTGCCAGCAGCTCGACGGACAGGGGTGGTCACGAGCAGTACTTC.

The chain has TRBV30 and TRBJ2-5; TRBD1 matches 8 bases. J gave up 7 bases and V 2 bases, and 6 bases lay outside the gene matches. The CDR3 consists of 13 residues. The germline V gene encodes CDR1 GTSNPN and CDR2 SVGIG (reference sequence). The CDR3 DNA sequence: TGTGCCTGGAGTCGCAGGGGGCCCGGGACCCAGTACTTC. Translated: CAWSRRGPGTQYF.

This clone was seen only a few times. This chain links TRBV19 with TRBJ2-1, with 9 bases matching TRBD1. Losses at the gene ends were 5 bases for V and 5 bases for J; bases not matched to a gene: 4. Per the germline V gene, CDR1 is LNHDA and CDR2 is SQIVND (reference sequence). The CDR3 is made up of 14 amino acids. The CDR3 DNA follows: TGTGCCAGTAGTTTAGGACAGGGGCACAATGAGCAGTTCTTC. Translated, it gives CASSLGQGHNEQFF.

V gene TRBV5-6 combines with J gene TRBJ2-7; 9 nucleotides line up with TRBD2. Germline-derived CDR1 and CDR2 are SGHDT and YYEEEE. V trimming: 4 bases; J trimming: 6 bases; junction bases outside the gene matches: 20. The CDR3 consists of 18 residues. CDR3: CASSPEGRVGLASAEQYF. The CDR3 DNA reads as TGTGCCAGCAGCCCGGAGGGCCGCGTGGGACTAGCATCGGCCGAGCAGTACTTC.

The chain links TRBV19 to TRBJ2-7; 9 bases are shared with TRBD1. There are 15 residues in the CDR3. The J segment lost 6 bases and the V segment lost 3 bases, leaving 9 bases of the junction unmatched. In germline, CDR1 is LNHDA, CDR2 SQIVND (reference sequence). CDR3 region: CASSIGQGNYGEQYF. The CDR3 DNA is TGTGCCAGTAGTATCGGACAGGGGAATTATGGCGAGCAGTACTTC.

The J gene is TRBJ1-1, the V gene TRBV11-3; 7 bases are shared with TRBD1. The CDR3 runs 13 residues. The germline CDR1 and CDR2 sequences are SGHNT and YENEEA. Trimming removed 2 bases from V and 7 bases from J; junction bases left unmatched: 4. CDR3 region: CASSLTGTVEAFF. The CDR3 coding sequence is TGTGCCAGCAGCTTAACCGGGACAGTTGAAGCTTTCTTT.